These 12 T cell receptor beta chains came from one sample sequenced in a study of early stage breast cancer tumors. The assay was immunoSEQ multiplex PCR, and TCRdb's table has in-frame clones only and misses some. The sample consists of under 45,000 clones, 70% to 80% of them appearing once. The sample was blood. The receptors were gathered from a person aged 50-59 years with breast cancer.

This rearrangement joins TRBV7-6 to TRBJ2-1; 9 bases match TRBD2. Per germline, CDR1 SGHVS and CDR2 FNYEAQ. There are 16 residues in the CDR3. Unmatched junction bases numbered 8, after V lost 4 bases and J lost 4 bases. CDR3: CASSSMVLAGYNEQFF. The CDR3 bases are TGTGCCAGCAGCTCTATGGTCCTAGCGGGATACAATGAGCAGTTCTTC. The entire variable domain, with the rest obtained from reference TRBV7-6 and TRBJ2-1, is as follows: GAGVSQSPRYKVTKRGQDVALRCDPISGHVSLYWYRQALGQGPEFLTYFNYEAQQDKSGLPNDRFSAERPEGSISTLTIQRTEQRDSAMYRCASSSMVLAGYNEQFFGPGTRLTVL.

This chain connects TRBV5-6 to TRBJ1-1; 7 nucleotides line up with TRBD1. J lost 5 bases, V lost 4 bases, and 8 bases had no gene match. The CDR3 loop spans 14 amino acids. Germline lookup yields CDR1 SGHDT and CDR2 YYEEEE. The CDR3 reads CASSTAGGGTEAFF. The CDR3 nucleotides are TGTGCCAGCAGCACAGCAGGGGGTGGGACTGAAGCTTTCTTT.

With regard to this clone: The junction departs from the called germline gene at one end, perhaps through a read error. The chain combines TRBV2 with TRBJ2-7; 11 bases fit TRBD2. From germline, CDR1 is SNHLY and CDR2 FYNNEI. The CDR3 is 18 amino acids. The CDR3: CASSGPSLGLAASYEQYF. The CDR3 DNA follows: TGTGCCAGCAGTGGACCGTCCCTGGGACTAGCGGCCTCCTACGAGCAGTACTTT.

This chain joins TRBV2 and TRBJ1-4; D is ambiguous. Germline V gene lookup returns CDR1 SNHLY and CDR2 FYNNEI. V was cut by 2 bases and J by 0 bases, with 7 bases left in between. The CDR3 is made up of 15 amino acids. The CDR3 DNA sequence: TGTGCCAGCAGTGAAAACCGGGCAACTAATGAAAAACTGTTTTTT. Translating it yields CASSENRATNEKLFF.

This sequence joins TRBV4-1 and TRBJ2-5, with TRBD2 matching 13 bases. With 4 bases clipped from V and 7 bases from J, the junction kept 6 bases outside the gene matches. The CDR3 is 15 amino acids. Germline CDR1 and CDR2: MGHRA and YSYEKL. Here the CDR3 reads CASSPGLAGKGTQYF. The CDR3 DNA reads TGCGCCAGCAGCCCGGGACTAGCGGGGAAGGGGACCCAGTACTTC.

The V and J genes are TRBV6-5 and TRBJ1-6; D possibly corresponds to TRBD1 (6 bases). The CDR3 runs to 15 residues. Deletions cut 7 bases from V and 15 bases from J, with 25 bases between. CDR1 MNHEY and CDR2 SVGAGI come from the germline V gene. The CDR3, as DNA: TGTGCCAGCAAGGGTCGGTCGGCAGGGGATTCCAACCTCCACTTT. This sequence encodes CASKGRSAGDSNLHF.

V and J are TRBV29-1 and TRBJ2-1; 13 bases fit TRBD2. The J segment lost 11 bases and the V segment lost 8 bases, leaving 12 bases of the junction unmatched. Per germline, CDR1 SQVTM and CDR2 ANQGSEA. There are 14 residues in the CDR3. CDR3 sequence reads: CSLRTSGSFRQQFF. CDR3 coding DNA: TGCAGCTTGCGGACTAGCGGGAGTTTTAGGCAGCAGTTCTTC.

The chain links TRBV19 to TRBJ1-3, with D tentatively TRBD1 (5 bases). The ends were cut back, 7 bases at V and 1 base at J, with 11 bases in the middle. The CDR3 extends over 14 amino acids. Looked up from germline, CDR1 is LNHDA and CDR2 is SQIVND (reference sequence). The CDR3 nucleotides read TGTGCCAGTACCCTCGGGGGATCTGGAAACACCATATATTTT. Translating it yields CASTLGGSGNTIYF.

The gene calls are TRBV11-3 and TRBJ1-2; TRBD1 is a possible D gene (6 bases). Germline assignment: CDR1 SGHNT and CDR2 YENEEA. Trimming removed 2 bases at V and 4 bases at J, with 29 bases between. This CDR3 is built from 20 residues. The CDR3 DNA is TGTGCCAGCAGCTTAACAGGGATTGTGCCTACCTATGAACGACGCTATGGCTACACCTTC. Translation: CASSLTGIVPTYERRYGYTF.

V gene TRBV5-1 combines with J gene TRBJ2-6; a weak D match, TRBD1 (6 bases). The germline V gene encodes CDR1 SGHRS and CDR2 YFSETQ. V dropped 5 bases and J dropped 1 base, with 13 bases sitting between them. The length of the CDR3 is 16 residues. CDR3 nucleotides: TGCGCCAGCAGTGGGACATTATTATCTGGGGCCAACGTCCTGACTTTC. Translated: CASSGTLLSGANVLTF.

Only a few counts were recorded for this clone. The CDR3 DNA sequence: TGTGCCAGCAGTTTCGAAGCGGTTACGCAGTATTTT. Translating gives CASSFEAVTQYF. V gene TRBV7-2 combines with J gene TRBJ2-3; D perhaps matches TRBD2 (5 bases). The CDR3 is 12 amino acids. The germline V gene encodes CDR1 SGHTA and CDR2 FQGNSA. Trimming took 6 bases from V and 8 from J, leaving 12 bases between them.

This clone was detected only a few times. The chain recombines TRBV4-2 with TRBJ2-7, with TRBD2 identical over 11 bases. Germline CDR1 LGHNA, CDR2 YNFKEQ. CDR3 length: 14 amino acids. Trimming cost V 4 bases and J 7 bases; bases outside gene matches: 6. CDR3: CASSPLAGGGEQYF. The CDR3 DNA sequence: TGTGCCAGCAGCCCGCTAGCGGGAGGAGGTGAGCAGTACTTC.